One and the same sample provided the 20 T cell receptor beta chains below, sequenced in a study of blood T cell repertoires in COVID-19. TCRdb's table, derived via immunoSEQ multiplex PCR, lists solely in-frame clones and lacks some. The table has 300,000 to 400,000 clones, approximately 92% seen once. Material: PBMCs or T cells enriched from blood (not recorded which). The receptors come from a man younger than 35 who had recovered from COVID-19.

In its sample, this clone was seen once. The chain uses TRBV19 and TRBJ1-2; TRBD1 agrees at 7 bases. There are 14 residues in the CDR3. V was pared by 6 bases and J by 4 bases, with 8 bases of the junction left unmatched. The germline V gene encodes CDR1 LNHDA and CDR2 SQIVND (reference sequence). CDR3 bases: TGTGCCAGTAGATGGGGTACAGGGGCCTATGGCTACACCTTC. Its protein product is CASRWGTGAYGYTF.

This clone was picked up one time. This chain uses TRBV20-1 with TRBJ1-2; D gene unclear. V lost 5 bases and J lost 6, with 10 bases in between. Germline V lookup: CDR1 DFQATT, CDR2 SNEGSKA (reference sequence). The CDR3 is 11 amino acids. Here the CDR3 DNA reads TGCAGTGCTCAAGGACTAGATGGCTACACCTTC. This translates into CSAQGLDGYTF.

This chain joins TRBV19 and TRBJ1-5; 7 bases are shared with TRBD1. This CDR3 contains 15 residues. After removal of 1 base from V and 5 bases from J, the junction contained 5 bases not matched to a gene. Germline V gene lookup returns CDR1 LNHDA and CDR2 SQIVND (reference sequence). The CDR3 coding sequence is TGTGCCAGTAGTATAGGCGAGGGGGCGGATCAGCCCCAGCATTTT. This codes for CASSIGEGADQPQHF.

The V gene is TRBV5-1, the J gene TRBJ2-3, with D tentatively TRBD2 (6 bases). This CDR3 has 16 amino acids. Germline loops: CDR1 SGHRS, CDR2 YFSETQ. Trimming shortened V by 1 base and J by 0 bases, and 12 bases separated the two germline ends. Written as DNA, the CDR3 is TGCGCCAGCAGCTTGATTAGTAGCGGAAGCACAGATACGCAGTATTTT. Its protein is CASSLISSGSTDTQYF.

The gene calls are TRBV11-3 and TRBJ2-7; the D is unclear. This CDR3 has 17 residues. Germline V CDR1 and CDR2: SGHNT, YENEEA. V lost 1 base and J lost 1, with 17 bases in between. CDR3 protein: CASSLVWANPYSYEQYF. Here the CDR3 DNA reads TGTGCCAGCAGCTTAGTGTGGGCAAACCCCTATTCCTACGAGCAGTACTTC.

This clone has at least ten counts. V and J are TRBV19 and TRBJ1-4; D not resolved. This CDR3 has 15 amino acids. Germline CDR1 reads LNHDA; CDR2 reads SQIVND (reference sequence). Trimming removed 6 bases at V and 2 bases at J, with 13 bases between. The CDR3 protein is CASRARGGTNEKLFF. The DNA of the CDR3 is TGTGCCAGTAGGGCGCGGGGAGGGACTAATGAAAAACTGTTTTTT.

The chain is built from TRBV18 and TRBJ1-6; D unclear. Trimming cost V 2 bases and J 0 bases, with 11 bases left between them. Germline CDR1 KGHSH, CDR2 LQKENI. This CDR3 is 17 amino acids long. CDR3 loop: CASSPNSASSYNSPLHF. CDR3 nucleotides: TGTGCCAGCTCACCAAATTCCGCCAGCTCCTATAATTCACCCCTCCACTTT.

The DNA of the CDR3 is TGCGCCAGCAGCAGAACTAGCGGGGCGGGTAATGAGCAGTTCTTC. Its translation: CASSRTSGAGNEQFF. The chain has TRBV4-1 and TRBJ2-1, with TRBD2 identical over 10 bases. The germline CDR1 and CDR2 sequences are MGHRA and YSYEKL. CDR3 length equals 15 residues. J lost 7 bases, V lost 5 bases, and 8 bases had no gene match.

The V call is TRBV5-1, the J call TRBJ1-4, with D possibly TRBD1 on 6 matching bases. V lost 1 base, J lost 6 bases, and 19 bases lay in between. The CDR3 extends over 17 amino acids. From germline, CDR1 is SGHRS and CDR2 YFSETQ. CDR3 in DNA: TGCGCCAGCAGCTTGTCAGTACAGGGCCCCATGGATGAAAAACTGTTTTTT. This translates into CASSLSVQGPMDEKLFF.

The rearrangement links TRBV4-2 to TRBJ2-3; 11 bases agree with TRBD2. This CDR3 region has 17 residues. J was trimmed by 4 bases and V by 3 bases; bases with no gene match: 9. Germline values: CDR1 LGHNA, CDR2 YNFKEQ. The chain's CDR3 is CASSQDFRSGGADTQYF. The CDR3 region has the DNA TGTGCCAGCAGCCAGGACTTTCGTAGCGGGGGGGCAGATACGCAGTATTTT.

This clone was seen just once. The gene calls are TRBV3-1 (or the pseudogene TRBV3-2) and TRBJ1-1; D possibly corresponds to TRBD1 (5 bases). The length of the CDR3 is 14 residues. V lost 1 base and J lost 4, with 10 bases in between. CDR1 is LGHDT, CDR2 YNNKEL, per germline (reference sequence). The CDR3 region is CASSQVLRGTEAFF. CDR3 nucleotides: TGTGCCAGCAGCCAAGTTTTAAGGGGCACTGAAGCTTTCTTT.

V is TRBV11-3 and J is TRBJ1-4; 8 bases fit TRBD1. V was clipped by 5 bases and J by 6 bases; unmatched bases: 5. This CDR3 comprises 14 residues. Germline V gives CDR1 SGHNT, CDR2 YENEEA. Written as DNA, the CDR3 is TGTGCCAGCAGCCTTGGGGGACAGGATGAAAAACTGTTTTTT. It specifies CASSLGGQDEKLFF.

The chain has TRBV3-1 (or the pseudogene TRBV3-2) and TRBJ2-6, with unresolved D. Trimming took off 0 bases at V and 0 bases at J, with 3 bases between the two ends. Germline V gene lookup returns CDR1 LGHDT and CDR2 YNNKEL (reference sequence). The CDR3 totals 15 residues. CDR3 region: CASSQDSSGANVLTF. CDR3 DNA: TGTGCCAGCAGCCAAGACAGCTCTGGGGCCAACGTCCTGACTTTC.

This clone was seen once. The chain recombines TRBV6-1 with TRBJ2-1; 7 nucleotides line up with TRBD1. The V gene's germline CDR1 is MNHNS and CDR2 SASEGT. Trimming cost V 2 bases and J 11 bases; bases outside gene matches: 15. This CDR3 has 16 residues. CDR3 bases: TGTGCCAGCAGTGAAATCTTGCGGGCGACAGGGCTAAAGCAGTTCTTC. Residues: CASSEILRATGLKQFF.

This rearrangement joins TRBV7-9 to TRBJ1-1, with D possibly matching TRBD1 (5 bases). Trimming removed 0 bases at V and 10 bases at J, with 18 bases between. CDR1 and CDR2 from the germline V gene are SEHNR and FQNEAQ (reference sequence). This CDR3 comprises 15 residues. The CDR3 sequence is CASSLAPGTLEGAFF. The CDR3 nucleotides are TGTGCCAGCAGCTTAGCTCCGGGGACGCTGGAGGGAGCTTTCTTT.

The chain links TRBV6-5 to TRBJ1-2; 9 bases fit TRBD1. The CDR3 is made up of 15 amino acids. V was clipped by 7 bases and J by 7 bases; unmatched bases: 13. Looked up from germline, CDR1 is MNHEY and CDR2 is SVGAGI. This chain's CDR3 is CASNTGQGDPGGYTF. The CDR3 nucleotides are TGTGCCAGCAATACGGGACAGGGTGATCCCGGTGGCTACACCTTC.

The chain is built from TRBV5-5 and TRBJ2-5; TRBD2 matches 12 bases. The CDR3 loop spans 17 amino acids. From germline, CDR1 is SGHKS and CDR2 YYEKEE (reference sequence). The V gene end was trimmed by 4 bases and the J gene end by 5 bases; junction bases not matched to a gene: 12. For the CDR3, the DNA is TGTGCCAGCAGCCTCGCAACACGGACTAGCGGGGTGGAGACCCAGTACTTC. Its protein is CASSLATRTSGVETQYF.

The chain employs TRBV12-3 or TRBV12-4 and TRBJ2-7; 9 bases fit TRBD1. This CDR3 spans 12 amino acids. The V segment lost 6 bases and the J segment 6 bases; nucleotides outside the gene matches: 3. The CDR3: CASSRTGVEQYF. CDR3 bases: TGTGCCAGCAGCAGGACAGGGGTCGAGCAGTACTTC.

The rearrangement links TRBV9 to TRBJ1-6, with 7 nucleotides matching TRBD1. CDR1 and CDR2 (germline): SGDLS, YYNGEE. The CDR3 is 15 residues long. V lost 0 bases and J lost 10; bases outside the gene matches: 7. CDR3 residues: CASSVEQGVESPLHF. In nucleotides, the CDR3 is TGTGCCAGCAGCGTAGAGCAGGGGGTCGAATCACCCCTCCACTTT. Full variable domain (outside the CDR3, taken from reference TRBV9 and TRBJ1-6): DSGVTQTPKHLITATGQRVTLRCSPRSGDLSVYWYQQSLDQGLQFLIQYYNGEERAKGNILERFSAQQFPDLHSELNLSSLELGDSALYFCASSVEQGVESPLHFGNGTRLTVT.

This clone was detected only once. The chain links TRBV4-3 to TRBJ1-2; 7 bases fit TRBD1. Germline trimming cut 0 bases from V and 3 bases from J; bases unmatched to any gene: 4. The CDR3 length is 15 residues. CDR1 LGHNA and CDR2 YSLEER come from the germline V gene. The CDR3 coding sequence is TGCGCCAGCAGCCAAGAGGCTGGGACAGACTATGGCTACACCTTC. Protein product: CASSQEAGTDYGYTF.